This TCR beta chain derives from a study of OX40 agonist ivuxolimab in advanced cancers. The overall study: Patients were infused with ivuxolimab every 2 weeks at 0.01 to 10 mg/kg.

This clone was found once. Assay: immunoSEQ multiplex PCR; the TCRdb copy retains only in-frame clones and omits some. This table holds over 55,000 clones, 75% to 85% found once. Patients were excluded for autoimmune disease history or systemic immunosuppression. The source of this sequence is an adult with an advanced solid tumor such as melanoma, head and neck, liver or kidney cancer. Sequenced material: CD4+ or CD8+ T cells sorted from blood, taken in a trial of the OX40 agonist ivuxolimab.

The CDR3 bases are TGCGCCAGCAGGGACGGAGATGAGCAGTTCTTC. Translated, it gives CASRDGDEQFF. The chain is built from TRBV10-2 and TRBJ2-1; D is unclear. In germline, CDR1 is WSHSY, CDR2 SAAADI. V gave up 6 bases and J gave up 8 bases, with 8 bases separating them. The CDR3 is made up of 11 amino acids.